This entry is about one TCR beta chain. What it recognizes is unknown. 5'RACE primed from the constant segment yielded TCR alpha and TCR beta cDNA libraries bearing sample barcodes and UMIs. TCRdb reprocessed the 5' RACE reads with MiXCR, giving one entry per CDR3 protein. Of 580,000 or so distinct CDR3 sequences in the sample, roughly a sixth are singletons; the top ten hold around 7.8%. This sample stems from a study of T-cell memory formation after mild COVID-19. Study-wide context: The TCR clusters were mostly specific to one donor. Study-level findings and limits: A subset of responding clones appeared in pre-infection memory, suggesting cross-reactive memory joined. Day 15 to 85 contractors were CD4/CD8 balanced; later expanders leaned CD4+.

The CDR3 loop spans 14 amino acids. CDR1 and CDR2 from the germline V gene are SNHLY and FYNNEI. Between the trimmed V and J ends, which lost 6 bases and 2 bases, there was a span of 14 bases. What was sequenced was PBMCs or a T cell subset sorted from them (not recorded which). This receptor was taken from an adult woman who had mild COVID-19 (a few samples of this study predate the infection). Cell type and time point are not known. The V call is TRBV2, the J call TRBJ2-7; D might be TRBD1 (7 bases). CDR3 DNA: TGTGCCAGCAGGGGGCAGGGGGGCCCCTACGAGCAGTACTTC. It specifies CASRGQGGPYEQYF.